This T cell receptor beta chain derives from a study of spatial heterogeneity in lung cancer. Study details: Sequenced follow-up PBMC samples came a median of roughly 2 years after resection, where available.

In this sample, this clonotype turned up a few times. Individually, TCR cDNA molecules were each labelled with a unique molecular identifier. One entry per CDR3 protein, called by TCRdb with MiXCR from the 5' RACE reads. The sample shows roughly 120,000 distinct CDR3 sequences, 9% to 15% of them seen only once. Germline V gene lookup returns CDR1 SEHNR and CDR2 FQNEAQ (reference sequence). The J segment lost 2 bases and the V segment lost 3 bases, leaving 12 bases of the junction unmatched. The length of the CDR3 is 17 residues. Time point here: blood at routine non-recurrence follow-up after resection. Without sorting, whole RNA was sequenced from tumor, nontumor lung or frozen PBMC.

V gene TRBV7-9 combines with J gene TRBJ2-7, with 8 nucleotides matching TRBD1. The material was PBMCs, obtained at follow-up. This TCR was recovered from a male donor with early-stage non-small cell lung cancer. Written as DNA, the CDR3 is TGTGCCAGCAGCTTGGGACAGGTGTTAGGGGGTGCCTACGAGCAGTACTTC. Translating gives CASSLGQVLGGAYEQYF. Full variable domain (rest looked up from reference TRBV7-9 and TRBJ2-7): DTGVSQNPRHKITKRGQNVTFRCDPISEHNRLYWYRQTLGQGPEFLTYFQNEAQLEKSRLLSDRFSAERPKGSFSTLEIQRTEQGDSAMYLCASSLGQVLGGAYEQYFGPGTRLTVT.